This T cell receptor beta chain was obtained from a study of blood T cells in healthy people across ages. This clonotype was found many times. Each sample provided at least 5 micrograms of extracted total RNA. A second PCR of roughly 7 to 11 cycles used a sample-barcoded 5' primer and a J-beta primer mix. From each sample, at least 2.5 million paired-end reads containing CDR3 were obtained. TCRdb re-called the 5' RACE reads with MiXCR, one entry per CDR3 protein. The sample holds around 500,000 distinct CDR3 sequences; around 27% are singletons and the top ten take approximately 4%. The CDR3 is made up of 13 amino acids. Germline values: CDR1 GTSNPN, CDR2 SVGIG (reference sequence). V dropped 1 base and J dropped 5 bases, with 9 bases sitting between them. The same sample was also studied in work on T cells of mothers and their children. That work contributes: Input to cDNA synthesis comprised all extracted RNA, at a ratio of about 1.4 ug per 15 ul.

This rearrangement joins TRBV30 to TRBJ2-1; D might be TRBD1 or TRBD2, each matching 5 bases. The sequencing input was blood. The receptor was isolated from a boy between 2 and 10 years old in good health. The CDR3 DNA follows: TGTGCCTGGAGTGGGGGACGTAACAATGAGCAGTTCTTC. It encodes CAWSGGRNNEQFF.